The 30 T cell receptor beta chains listed next were all sequenced from one sample in a study of cytomegalovirus exposure and HLA in healthy donors (dated by TCRdb to about 2017). To prepare the library, the immunoSEQ multiplex PCR assay was applied. A mixture of 60 forward primers for TCR Vbeta segments and 13 reverse primers for TCR Jbeta segments was used in the multiplex PCR. TCRdb took over this immuneACCESS table, retaining in-frame rearrangements with V and J assigned. Such tables are incomplete; in checked studies, under half of the missing clones stem from an unresolved V gene, and the remainder is unexplained. The sample includes 80,000 to 95,000 clones, with roughly four fifths observed a single time. Clones ranked in the top ten supply 1.9% of the sample. Sequenced sample: PBMCs. The receptors here all came from a woman under 40 in good health and CMV-seronegative.

The genes are TRBV10-3 and TRBJ1-4; 7 bases agree with TRBD1. With 10 bases clipped from V and 4 bases from J, the junction kept 6 bases outside the gene matches. CDR1 ENHRY and CDR2 SYGVKD come from the germline V gene. The CDR3 length is 13 residues. DNA for the CDR3: TGTGCCAGGAGGGACAGTTATAATGAAAAACTGTTTTTT. This sequence encodes CARRDSYNEKLFF.

This clone appeared once. The gene calls are TRBV7-9 and TRBJ2-1; possibly TRBD2 for D (7 bases). Germline V gene sequence: CDR1 SEHNR, CDR2 FQNEAQ (reference sequence). This CDR3 is built from 15 residues. Between the trimmed V and J ends, which lost 2 bases and 7 bases, there was a span of 15 bases. CDR3 sequence: CASSLPGRGGNEQFF. Written as DNA, the CDR3 is TGTGCCAGCAGCTTACCCGGCAGGGGAGGGAATGAGCAGTTCTTC.

This chain connects TRBV6-1 to TRBJ1-1; TRBD1 agrees at 8 bases. The germline V gene encodes CDR1 MNHNS and CDR2 SASEGT. The CDR3 totals 14 residues. V lost 5 bases, J lost 3 bases, and 5 bases stayed unmatched. The DNA of the CDR3 is TGTGCCAGCAGTCCGACAGGGGCCTACACTGAAGCTTTCTTT. Its translation: CASSPTGAYTEAFF.

The rearrangement uses TRBV29-1 and TRBJ1-2; TRBD1 might be the D (5 bases). CDR3 size: 13 residues. Trimming cost V 4 bases and J 1 base, with 10 bases left between them. Germline V gene lookup returns CDR1 SQVTM and CDR2 ANQGSEA. CDR3 nucleotides: TGCAGCGTTGGGGACTCCTATAACTATGGCTACACCTTC. As protein: CSVGDSYNYGYTF.

A few counts support this clone. The chain joins TRBV18 to TRBJ1-5; TRBD1 matches 11 bases. Germline trimming cut 2 bases from V and 2 bases from J; bases unmatched to any gene: 8. CDR3 length equals 18 residues. Germline values: CDR1 KGHSH, CDR2 LQKENI. The CDR3 region is CASSPGTGGLEGNQPQHF. In nucleotides, the CDR3 is TGTGCCAGCTCACCAGGGACAGGGGGTTTAGAAGGCAATCAGCCCCAGCATTTT.

The rearrangement links TRBV4-3 to TRBJ2-1; 9 nucleotides match TRBD2. Germline CDR1 and CDR2: LGHNA and YSLEER. The CDR3 runs 14 residues. The J segment lost 8 bases and the V segment lost 4 bases, leaving 6 bases of the junction unmatched. The CDR3 DNA reads TGCGCCAGCAGCCTTAGCGGGGGTGACGATGAGCAGTTCTTC. Amino acid sequence: CASSLSGGDDEQFF.

Turning to this clone: A junction boundary mismatches the germline segment, possibly from a read error. V usage is TRBV5-8 and J usage is TRBJ2-4, with 11 bases lining up with TRBD2. Germline V gene sequence: CDR1 SGHTS, CDR2 YDEGEE. CDR3 length equals 13 residues. CDR3 bases: TGTGCCAGCAGGGCTAGCGGGAGGCCGAGGCTAGGCTTC. This translates into CASRASGRPRLGF.

This clone was seen only a few times. This sequence joins TRBV23-1 and TRBJ2-1; tentatively, D is TRBD2 (6 bases). TRBV23-1 is given ORF status, its function remaining uncertain. V was shortened by 6 bases and J by 6 bases, with 24 bases between the two germline ends. There are 17 residues in the CDR3. The CDR3 coding sequence is TGCGCCAGCAGCCGGACGAGGCCGGAGGGCTACTCCAATGAGCAGTTCTTC. Its translation: CASSRTRPEGYSNEQFF.

The rearrangement uses TRBV14 and TRBJ1-2; 8 nucleotides agree with TRBD1. Per germline, CDR1 SGHDN and CDR2 FVKESK. The CDR3 is 13 residues long. J gave up 7 bases and V 3 bases, and 4 bases lay outside the gene matches. The CDR3, as DNA: TGTGCCAGCAGCCAGCCCAGGGGGCTTGGCTACACCTTC. Protein product: CASSQPRGLGYTF.

This clone was counted a single time. V gene TRBV10-3 combines with J gene TRBJ2-3; D is uncertain. From germline, CDR1 is ENHRY and CDR2 SYGVKD. V lost 6 bases to trimming and J lost 4 bases, with 14 bases between them. This CDR3 comprises 14 residues. The CDR3 here is CAISPPGNPDTQYF. For the CDR3, the DNA is TGTGCCATCAGCCCCCCGGGTAATCCAGATACGCAGTATTTT.

Comment on this clone: In the same sample, other DNA sequences code for this CDR3. The chain is built from TRBV4-2 and TRBJ2-5; 8 nucleotides line up with TRBD2. Germline values: CDR1 LGHNA, CDR2 YNFKEQ. The CDR3 is made up of 14 amino acids. V gave up 3 bases and J gave up 3 bases; unmatched junction bases: 3. CDR3 coding DNA: TGTGCCAGCAGCCAGGTTAGCGGGAAAGAGACCCAGTACTTC. The encoded protein is CASSQVSGKETQYF.

This clone was seen only once. The chain carries TRBV5-1 and TRBJ2-2, with TRBD2 matching 12 bases. This CDR3 region has 16 residues. The germline V gene encodes CDR1 SGHRS and CDR2 YFSETQ. Unmatched junction bases numbered 5, after V lost 2 bases and J lost 6 bases. The chain's CDR3 is CASSFRLAGDPGELFF. DNA for the CDR3: TGCGCCAGCAGCTTCAGACTAGCGGGAGATCCCGGGGAGCTGTTTTTT.

The chain combines TRBV10-3 with TRBJ1-1; possible D gene TRBD1, 5 bases. The CDR3 loop spans 12 amino acids. Germline V gene sequence: CDR1 ENHRY, CDR2 SYGVKD. Trimming left V 6 bases short and J 3 bases short, with 8 bases between. CDR3 amino acids: CAISDSYTEAFF. The CDR3 nucleotides read TGTGCCATCAGCGACAGCTACACTGAAGCTTTCTTT.

The V gene is TRBV27, the J gene TRBJ2-7, with TRBD2 as a possible D gene (5 bases). The CDR3 consists of 17 residues. CDR1 is MNHEY, CDR2 SMNVEV, per germline (reference sequence). V lost 2 bases and J 0 bases, leaving 17 bases between the germline ends. CDR3 sequence reads: CASSLIMPDGLSYEQYF. The CDR3 DNA reads TGTGCCAGCAGTTTAATTATGCCGGACGGACTCTCCTACGAGCAGTACTTC.

The chain has TRBV28 and TRBJ2-7, with D possibly being TRBD2 (6 bases). Trimming took off 5 bases at V and 0 bases at J, with 20 bases between the two ends. CDR3 size: 17 residues. Germline V gene sequence: CDR1 MDHEN, CDR2 SYDVKM. The CDR3 DNA reads TGTGCCAGCAGTCAAGGAATGTTAGCGGTCCCCTCCTACGAGCAGTACTTC. This encodes CASSQGMLAVPSYEQYF.

This chain links TRBV9 with TRBJ2-7; D possibly corresponds to TRBD2 (5 bases). V lost 3 bases, J lost 0 bases, and 7 bases lay in between. The CDR3 runs to 13 residues. Germline lookup yields CDR1 SGDLS and CDR2 YYNGEE. CDR3 DNA sequence: TGTGCCAGCAGCGCCGAGGGCTCCTACGAGCAGTACTTC. This translates into CASSAEGSYEQYF.

This rearrangement joins TRBV19 to TRBJ1-5, with 9 bases that match TRBD1. CDR1 and CDR2 from the germline V gene are LNHDA and SQIVND (reference sequence). The length of the CDR3 is 15 residues. With 5 bases clipped from V and 5 bases from J, the junction kept 7 bases outside the gene matches. CDR3: CASSYRGQGYQPQHF. Written as DNA, the CDR3 is TGTGCCAGTAGTTACAGGGGGCAAGGGTATCAGCCCCAGCATTTT.

The V gene is TRBV18, the J gene TRBJ1-5; D not certain. The CDR3 runs 18 residues. Trimming cost V 3 bases and J 4 bases, with 22 bases left between them. The germline gives CDR1 KGHSH, CDR2 LQKENI. DNA for the CDR3: TGTGCCAGCTCACCTCGCACAGCCGCGGGCATGGGGAATCAGCCCCAGCATTTT. Residues: CASSPRTAAGMGNQPQHF. The variable domain in full, completed from reference TRBV18 and TRBJ1-5, reads NAGVMQNPRHLVRRRGQEARLRCSPMKGHSHVYWYRQLPEEGLKFMVYLQKENIIDESGMPKERFSAEFPKEGPSILRIQQVVRGDSAAYFCASSPRTAAGMGNQPQHFGDGTRLSIL.

The chain joins TRBV6-6 to TRBJ1-3; TRBD1 matches at 9 bases. Germline lookup yields CDR1 MNHNY and CDR2 SVGAGI (reference sequence). This CDR3 has 16 residues. V lost 6 bases to trimming and J lost 2 bases; unmatched junction nucleotides: 8. The CDR3 DNA reads TGTGCCAGCAGCGTCGGACAGGGGATTACTGGAAACACCATATATTTT. Encoded protein: CASSVGQGITGNTIYF.

The chain couples TRBV5-4 to TRBJ2-5; 10 bases agree with TRBD1. Germline V lookup: CDR1 SGHNT, CDR2 YYREEE (reference sequence). The CDR3 extends over 14 amino acids. Losses at the gene ends were 5 bases for V and 3 bases for J; bases not matched to a gene: 4. The CDR3 DNA is TGTGCCAGCAGTTTCGGGACAGGGGAAGAGACCCAGTACTTC. Protein: CASSFGTGEETQYF.

This clone was seen once. This chain's CDR3 is CAIRRGTSPDTQYF. The CDR3 bases are TGTGCCATCAGGAGAGGGACTAGCCCAGATACGCAGTATTTT. This rearrangement joins TRBV10-3 to TRBJ2-3, with 9 bases aligning to TRBD2. The CDR3 totals 14 residues. Germline values: CDR1 ENHRY, CDR2 SYGVKD. V gave up 6 bases and J gave up 4 bases; unmatched junction bases: 5.

The rearrangement uses TRBV6-5 and TRBJ2-7, with a weak D call TRBD1 (6 bases). Germline lookup yields CDR1 MNHEY and CDR2 SVGAGI. The CDR3 length is 13 residues. V lost 6 bases, J lost 0 bases, and 9 bases lay in between. The CDR3 nucleotides are TGTGCCAGCAGGCGGACAGACTCCTACGAGCAGTACTTC. This encodes CASRRTDSYEQYF.

CDR3 coding DNA: TGTGCCACCAAAGGACTTTACGAGGGGGAGCTGTTTTTT. Amino acids: CATKGLYEGELFF. V and J are TRBV18 and TRBJ2-2, with D possibly TRBD2 on 5 matching bases. The CDR3 is 13 residues long. Deletions cut 10 bases from V and 8 bases from J, with 17 bases between. The germline CDR1 and CDR2 sequences are KGHSH and LQKENI. The entire variable domain, with the rest obtained from reference TRBV18 and TRBJ2-2, is as follows: NAGVMQNPRHLVRRRGQEARLRCSPMKGHSHVYWYRQLPEEGLKFMVYLQKENIIDESGMPKERFSAEFPKEGPSILRIQQVVRGDSAAYFCATKGLYEGELFFGEGSRLTVL.

The chain carries TRBV19 and TRBJ2-5; TRBD2 matches at 11 bases. The V and J ends lost 2 bases and 1 base, in that order; junction bases with no gene match: 3. The CDR3 extends over 16 amino acids. From germline, CDR1 is LNHDA and CDR2 SQIVND (reference sequence). The CDR3 reads CASSIPLAGAQETQYF. CDR3 DNA sequence: TGTGCCAGTAGTATACCACTAGCGGGAGCCCAAGAGACCCAGTACTTC. Combining the CDR3 with reference TRBV19 and TRBJ2-5 gives the whole variable domain DGGITQSPKYLFRKEGQNVTLSCEQNLNHDAMYWYRQDPGQGLRLIYYSQIVNDFQKGDIAEGYSVSREKKESFPLTVTSAQKNPTAFYLCASSIPLAGAQETQYFGPGTRLLVL.

This clone has just a few counts. This chain uses TRBV11-3 with TRBJ2-7; a weak D match, TRBD2 (6 bases). Germline V gene data show CDR1 as SGHNT and CDR2 as YENEEA. Trimming shortened V by 3 bases and J by 3 bases, and 15 bases separated the two germline ends. The CDR3 loop spans 15 amino acids. The CDR3 protein is CASSLGRGGGYEQYF. In DNA form, the CDR3 reads TGTGCCAGCAGCTTGGGGCGGGGCGGCGGCTACGAGCAGTACTTC.

This clone was counted a single time. The genes are TRBV30 and TRBJ2-1; TRBD2 agrees at 8 bases. CDR1 and CDR2 (germline): GTSNPN, SVGIG (reference sequence). The CDR3 loop spans 13 amino acids. Germline trimming cut 0 bases from V and 9 bases from J; bases unmatched to any gene: 4. CDR3 nucleotides: TGTGCCTGGAGTGTATATCGGGAGGGTGAGCAGTTCTTC. Protein: CAWSVYREGEQFF.

The CDR3 reads CASSQFSSTSGRAGNEQFF. The CDR3 nucleotides are TGTGCCAGCAGCCAATTTTCGTCGACTAGCGGGAGGGCCGGCAATGAGCAGTTCTTC. The rearrangement links TRBV4-2 to TRBJ2-1; 14 bases agree with TRBD2. The CDR3 covers 19 residues. V shed 2 bases, J shed 6 bases, and the junction held 12 bases outside the gene matches. The germline gives CDR1 LGHNA, CDR2 YNFKEQ.

This clone has only one observation. The chain links TRBV19 to TRBJ2-1, with TRBD2 as a possible D gene (5 bases). The CDR3 contains 14 residues. Trimming removed 5 bases at V and 2 bases at J, with 10 bases between. CDR1 and CDR2 from the germline V gene are LNHDA and SQIVND (reference sequence). DNA of the CDR3: TGTGCCAGTAGTGGCGTGGGAGCCTACAATGAGCAGTTCTTC. This gives the protein CASSGVGAYNEQFF.

This chain uses TRBV11-2 with TRBJ1-3, with 7 bases matching TRBD1. CDR1 is SGHAT and CDR2 is FQNNGV in the germline V gene. Trimming removed 4 bases from V and 1 base from J; junction bases left unmatched: 4. The CDR3 consists of 15 residues. Written as DNA, the CDR3 is TGTGCCAGCAGCTCCTGGACAGGATCTGGAAACACCATATATTTT. As protein: CASSSWTGSGNTIYF.

The gene calls are TRBV2 and TRBJ2-7; 7 nucleotides match TRBD1. CDR1 is SNHLY, CDR2 FYNNEI, per germline. CDR3 length equals 13 residues. Trimming took 8 bases from V and 2 from J; bases not matched to a gene: 6. The DNA of the CDR3 is TGTGCCAGCCGCCGGACAGGAACCTACGAGCAGTACTTC. Translated, it gives CASRRTGTYEQYF.